The next 9 T cell receptor beta chains were all read from a single sample in a study of beta chain features in type 1 diabetes. What these receptors recognize is not known. Notes on the study in general: Type 1 diabetes patients had moderately but significantly shorter TCRB CDR3s in all four CD4+ subsets.

The sequenced template was cDNA made from the entire isolated RNA. This table comes from immunoSEQ multiplex PCR, and its TCRdb copy is limited to in-frame clones, with some not included. Altogether approximately 260,000 clones are present, about 23% being singletons, with the ten largest covering over 0.01%. Source material: naive CD4+ T cells from blood. Source of these receptors: a woman in her twenties or thirties with type 1 diabetes.

V usage is TRBV30 and J usage is TRBJ1-2; TRBD1 matches at 10 bases. CDR3 length: 15 amino acids. V dropped 4 bases and J dropped 1; count of bases not matched to a gene: 6. CDR1 and CDR2 from the germline V gene are GTSNPN and SVGIG (reference sequence). CDR3 sequence reads: CAWKGTGELNYGYTF. In DNA form, the CDR3 reads TGTGCCTGGAAGGGGACAGGGGAACTTAACTATGGCTACACCTTC.

The rearrangement uses TRBV6-5 and TRBJ2-2; D gene uncertain. Germline V lookup: CDR1 MNHEY, CDR2 SVGAGI. The CDR3 runs to 15 residues. V was shortened by 6 bases and J by 3 bases, with 14 bases between the two germline ends. The CDR3 DNA is TGTGCCAGCAGCCTCGCTGGCGGTGACACCGGGGAGCTGTTTTTT. This encodes CASSLAGGDTGELFF.

This clone was counted a few times. The rearrangement uses TRBV30 and TRBJ2-7, with 9 bases identical to TRBD1. J was trimmed by 3 bases and V by 3 bases; bases with no gene match: 6. The germline gives CDR1 GTSNPN, CDR2 SVGIG (reference sequence). CDR3 length equals 14 residues. As DNA, the CDR3 is TGTGCCTGGAGGCGATCGGACAGGGGCTACGAGCAGTACTTC. Translating it yields CAWRRSDRGYEQYF.

This clone was found a few times. The rearrangement joins TRBV29-1 to TRBJ1-1, with D perhaps TRBD1 (6 bases). The CDR3 contains 13 residues. The V end was cut by 2 bases, the J end by 4 bases, with 11 bases between. Germline values: CDR1 SQVTM, CDR2 ANQGSEA. This chain's CDR3 is CSVESGVSTEAFF. The CDR3 region has the DNA TGCAGCGTTGAATCAGGGGTTTCCACTGAAGCTTTCTTT.

This chain connects TRBV25-1 to TRBJ2-4, with TRBD2 identical over 7 bases. Germline CDR1 reads MGHDK; CDR2 reads SYGVNS. The CDR3 has 12 amino acids. V shed 4 bases, J shed 10 bases, and the junction held 4 bases outside the gene matches. As DNA, the CDR3 is TGTGCCAGCAGTGGGAGGACTAGTATTCAGTACTTC. Amino acids: CASSGRTSIQYF.

The CDR3, as DNA: TGTGCCATCAGTGAGGCACTAGCTAACCAGGGCAATGAGCAGTTCTTC. Its translation: CAISEALANQGNEQFF. V and J are TRBV10-3 and TRBJ2-1; D might be TRBD2 (6 bases). The CDR3 has 16 residues. Germline CDR1 is ENHRY and CDR2 is SYGVKD. With 2 bases removed from V and 6 bases from J, the gap between germline ends came to 17 bases.

V is TRBV29-1 and J is TRBJ1-1, with a possible D match to TRBD1 (5 bases). Germline V gene sequence: CDR1 SQVTM, CDR2 ANQGSEA. V lost 4 bases, J lost 3 bases, and 12 bases lay in between. CDR3 length equals 13 residues. Written as DNA, the CDR3 is TGCAGCGTTGTAGGTCAGGGTCACACTGAAGCTTTCTTT. This sequence encodes CSVVGQGHTEAFF.

This clone came up a few times. The DNA is omitted, as the CDR3 cannot be located on it reliably, and the CDR3 follows TCRdb's listing. The chain joins TRBV28 to TRBJ1-2. CDR1 MDHEN and CDR2 SYDVKM come from the germline V gene. The CDR3 is 15 residues long, ends included. CDR3 amino acids: CASSSSGLGFYGYTF.

The chain links TRBV7-9 to TRBJ2-7; 12 nucleotides match TRBD2. CDR3 size: 14 residues. Per germline, CDR1 SEHNR and CDR2 FQNEAQ (reference sequence). V was pared by 1 base and J by 6 bases, with 1 base of the junction left unmatched. The CDR3 loop is CASSLELAGGEQYF. CDR3 nucleotides: TGTGCCAGCAGCTTAGAACTAGCGGGAGGCGAGCAGTACTTC.